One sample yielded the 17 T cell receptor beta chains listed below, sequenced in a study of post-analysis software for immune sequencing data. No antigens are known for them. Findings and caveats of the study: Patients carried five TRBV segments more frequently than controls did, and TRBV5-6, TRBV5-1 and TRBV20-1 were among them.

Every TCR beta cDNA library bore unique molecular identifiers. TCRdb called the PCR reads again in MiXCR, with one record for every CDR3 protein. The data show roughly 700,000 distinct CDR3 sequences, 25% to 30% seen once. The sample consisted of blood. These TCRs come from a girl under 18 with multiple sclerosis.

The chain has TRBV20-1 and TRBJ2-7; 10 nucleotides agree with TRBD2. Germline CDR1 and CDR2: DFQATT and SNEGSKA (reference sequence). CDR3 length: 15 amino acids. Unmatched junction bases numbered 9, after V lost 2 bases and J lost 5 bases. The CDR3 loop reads CSARPPSGSSHEQYF. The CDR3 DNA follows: TGCAGTGCTAGACCCCCTAGCGGGAGTTCCCACGAGCAGTACTTC.

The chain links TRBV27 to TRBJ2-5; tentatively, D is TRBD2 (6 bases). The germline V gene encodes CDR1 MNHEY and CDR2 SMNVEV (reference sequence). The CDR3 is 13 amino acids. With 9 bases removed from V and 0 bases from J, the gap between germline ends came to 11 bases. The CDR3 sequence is CASEAGYQETQYF. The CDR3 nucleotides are TGTGCCAGTGAGGCGGGGTACCAAGAGACCCAGTACTTC.

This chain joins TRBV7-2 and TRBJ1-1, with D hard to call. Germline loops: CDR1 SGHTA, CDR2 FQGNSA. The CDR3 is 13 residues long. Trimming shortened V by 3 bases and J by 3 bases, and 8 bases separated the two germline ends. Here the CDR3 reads CASSLGMYTEAFF. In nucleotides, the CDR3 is TGTGCCAGCAGCTTGGGTATGTACACTGAAGCTTTCTTT.

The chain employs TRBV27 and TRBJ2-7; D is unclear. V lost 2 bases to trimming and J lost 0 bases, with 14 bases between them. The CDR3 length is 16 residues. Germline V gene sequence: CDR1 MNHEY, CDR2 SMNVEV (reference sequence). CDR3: CASSLLGPTDSYEQYF. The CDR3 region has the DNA TGTGCCAGCAGTTTACTAGGGCCCACCGACTCCTACGAGCAGTACTTC.

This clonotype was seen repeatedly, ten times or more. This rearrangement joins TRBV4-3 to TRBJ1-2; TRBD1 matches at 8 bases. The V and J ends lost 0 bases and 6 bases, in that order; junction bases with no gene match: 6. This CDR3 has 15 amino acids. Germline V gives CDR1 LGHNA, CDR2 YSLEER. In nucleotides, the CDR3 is TGCGCCAGCAGCCAAGAAAACACAGGGGGACATGGCTACACCTTC. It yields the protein CASSQENTGGHGYTF.

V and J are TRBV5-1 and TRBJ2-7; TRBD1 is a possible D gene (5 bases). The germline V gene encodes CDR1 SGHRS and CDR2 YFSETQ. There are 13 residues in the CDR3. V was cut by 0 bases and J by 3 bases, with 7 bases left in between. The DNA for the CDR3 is TGCGCCAGCAGCTTGGCGGACAACTACGAGCAGTACTTC. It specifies CASSLADNYEQYF.

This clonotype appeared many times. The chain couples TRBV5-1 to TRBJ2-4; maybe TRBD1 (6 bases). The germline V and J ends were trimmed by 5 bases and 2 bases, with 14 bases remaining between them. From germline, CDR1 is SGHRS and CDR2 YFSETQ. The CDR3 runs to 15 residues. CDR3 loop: CASSNGGSTKNIQYF. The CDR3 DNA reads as TGCGCCAGCAGTAATGGGGGCAGCACCAAAAACATTCAGTACTTC.

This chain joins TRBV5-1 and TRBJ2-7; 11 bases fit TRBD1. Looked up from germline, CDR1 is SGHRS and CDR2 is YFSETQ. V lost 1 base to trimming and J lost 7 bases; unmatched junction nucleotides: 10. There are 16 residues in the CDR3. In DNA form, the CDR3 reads TGCGCCAGCAGCTTGCTTCCAGGACAGGGGGCGAGTGAGCAGTACTTC. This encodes CASSLLPGQGASEQYF.

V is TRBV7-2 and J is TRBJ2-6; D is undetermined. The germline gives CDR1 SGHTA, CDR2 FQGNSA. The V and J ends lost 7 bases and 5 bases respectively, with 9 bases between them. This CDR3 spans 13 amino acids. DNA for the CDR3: TGTGCCAGCACCTTCTCCCGGGCCAACGTCCTGACTTTC. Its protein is CASTFSRANVLTF.

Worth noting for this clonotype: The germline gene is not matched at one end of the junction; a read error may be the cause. CDR3 residues: CASSFEAGGASGYGYIF. The CDR3 DNA follows: TGTGCCAGCAGTTTTGAGGCAGGGGGTGCGTCGGGCTATGGCTACATCTTC. The rearrangement uses TRBV12-3 or TRBV12-4 and TRBJ1-2; 7 nucleotides line up with TRBD1. This CDR3 has 17 amino acids.

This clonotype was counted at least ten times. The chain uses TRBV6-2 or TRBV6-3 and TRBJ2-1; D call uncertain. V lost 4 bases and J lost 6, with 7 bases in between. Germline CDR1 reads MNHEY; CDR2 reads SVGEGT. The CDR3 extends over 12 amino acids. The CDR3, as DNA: TGTGCCAGCAGTTTTTTGCCCAATGAGCAGTTCTTC. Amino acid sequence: CASSFLPNEQFF.

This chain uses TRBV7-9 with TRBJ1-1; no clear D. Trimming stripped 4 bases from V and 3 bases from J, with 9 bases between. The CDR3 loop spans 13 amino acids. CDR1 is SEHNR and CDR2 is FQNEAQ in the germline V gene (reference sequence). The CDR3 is CASSSDGDTEAFF. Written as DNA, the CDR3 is TGTGCCAGCAGCTCGGACGGAGACACTGAAGCTTTCTTT.

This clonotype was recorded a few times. CDR3 DNA sequence: TGTGCCAGCTCTGCGGAGGGTTTGGCCACTGAAGCTTTCTTT. This codes for CASSAEGLATEAFF. The gene calls are TRBV18 and TRBJ1-1, with D unclear. This CDR3 region has 14 residues. Trimming left V 6 bases short and J 4 bases short, with 15 bases between. Per germline, CDR1 KGHSH and CDR2 LQKENI. The whole variable domain, filled in from reference TRBV18 and TRBJ1-1, reads NAGVMQNPRHLVRRRGQEARLRCSPMKGHSHVYWYRQLPEEGLKFMVYLQKENIIDESGMPKERFSAEFPKEGPSILRIQQVVRGDSAAYFCASSAEGLATEAFFGQGTRLTVV.

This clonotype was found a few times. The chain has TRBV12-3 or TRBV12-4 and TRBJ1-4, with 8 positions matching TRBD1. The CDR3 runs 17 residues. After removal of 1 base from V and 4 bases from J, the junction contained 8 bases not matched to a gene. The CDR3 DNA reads TGTGCCAGCAGTTTAGATAGGACAGGGCTACATAATGAAAAACTGTTTTTT. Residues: CASSLDRTGLHNEKLFF.

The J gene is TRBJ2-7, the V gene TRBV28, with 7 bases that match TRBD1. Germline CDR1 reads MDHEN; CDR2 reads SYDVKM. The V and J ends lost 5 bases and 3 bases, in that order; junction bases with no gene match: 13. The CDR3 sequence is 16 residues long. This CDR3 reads CASSPQIQGLVYEQYF. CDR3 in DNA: TGTGCCAGCAGTCCGCAAATACAGGGGTTAGTCTACGAGCAGTACTTC.

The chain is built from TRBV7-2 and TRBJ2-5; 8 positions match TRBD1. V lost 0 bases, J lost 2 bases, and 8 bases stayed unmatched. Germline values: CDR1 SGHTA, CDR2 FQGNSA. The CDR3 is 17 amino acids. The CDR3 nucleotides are TGTGCCAGCAGCTTAGCGCGGGTCAGGGGGCTTCAAGAGACCCAGTACTTC. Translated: CASSLARVRGLQETQYF.

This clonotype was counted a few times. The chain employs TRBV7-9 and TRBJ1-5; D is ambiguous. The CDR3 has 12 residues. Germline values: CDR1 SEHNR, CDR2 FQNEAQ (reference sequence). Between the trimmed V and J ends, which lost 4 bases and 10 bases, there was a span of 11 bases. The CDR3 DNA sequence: TGTGCCAGCAGCTCCGAAGATAATCCCCAGCATTTT. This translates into CASSSEDNPQHF.